The TCR beta chain under discussion was sequenced for a study of CD8 T cells in Susac syndrome. Study results and caveats: It was acknowledged in the study that the number of individuals who were included in its TCR sequencing and HLA analysis was relatively small.

Random hexamers were used to reverse transcribe roughly 0.5 to 1 ug of RNA. Amplification of TCR beta CDR3 was carried out by immunoSEQ multiplex PCR, which covered 54 Vbeta and 13 Jbeta segments. TCRdb used MiXCR to reprocess the immunoSEQ multiplex PCR reads, holding one entry per CDR3 protein. The sample includes 100,000 to 150,000 distinct CDR3 sequences, 90% to 95% of them seen just once. Sequencing of TCR beta, carried out with a high-throughput approach, was applied to CD8+ and CD4+ T cells from the blood. As to this clonotype: Its antigen remains unknown.

Per germline, CDR1 DFQATT and CDR2 SNEGSKA (reference sequence). The CDR3 runs 11 residues. The ends were cut back, 6 bases at V and 9 bases at J, with 14 bases in the middle. The sequenced sample was CD4+ T cells from PBMCs. This sequence joins TRBV20-1 and TRBJ2-5; D gene unclear. This clonotype was sampled from a human donor in good health. As DNA, the CDR3 is TGCAGTGCCTTTTCCTCGCTGGCCCAGTACTTC. It codes for CSAFSSLAQYF.